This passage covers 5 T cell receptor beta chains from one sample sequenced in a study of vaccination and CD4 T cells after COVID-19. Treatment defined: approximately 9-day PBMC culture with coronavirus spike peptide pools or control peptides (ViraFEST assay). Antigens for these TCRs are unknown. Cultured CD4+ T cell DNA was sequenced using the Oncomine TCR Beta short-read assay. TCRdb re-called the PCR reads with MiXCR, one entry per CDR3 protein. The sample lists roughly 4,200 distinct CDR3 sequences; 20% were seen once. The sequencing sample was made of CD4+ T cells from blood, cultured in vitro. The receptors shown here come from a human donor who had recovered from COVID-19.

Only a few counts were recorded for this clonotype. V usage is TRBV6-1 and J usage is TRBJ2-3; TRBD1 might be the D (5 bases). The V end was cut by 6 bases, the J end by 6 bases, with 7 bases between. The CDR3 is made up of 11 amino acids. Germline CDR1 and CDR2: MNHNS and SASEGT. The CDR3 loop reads CASRGLDTQYF. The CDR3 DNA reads TGTGCCAGCAGGGGGCTTGATACGCAGTATTTT.

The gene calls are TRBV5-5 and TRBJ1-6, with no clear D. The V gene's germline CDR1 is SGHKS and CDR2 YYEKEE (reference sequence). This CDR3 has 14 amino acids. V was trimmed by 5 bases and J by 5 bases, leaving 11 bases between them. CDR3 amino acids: CASRSSPDNSPLHF. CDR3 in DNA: TGTGCCAGCAGATCGAGTCCAGATAATTCACCCCTCCACTTT. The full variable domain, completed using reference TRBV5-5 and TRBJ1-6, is DAGVTQSPTHLIKTRGQQVTLRCSPISGHKSVSWYQQVLGQGPQFIFQYYEKEERGRGNFPDRFSARQFPNYSSELNVNALLLGDSALYLCASRSSPDNSPLHFGNGTRLTVT.

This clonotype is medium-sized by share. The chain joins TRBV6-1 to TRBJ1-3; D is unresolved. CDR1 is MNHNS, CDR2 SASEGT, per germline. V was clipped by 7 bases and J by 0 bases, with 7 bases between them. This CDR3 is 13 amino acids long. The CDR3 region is CASTPSSGNTIYF. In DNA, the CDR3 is TGTGCCAGCACCCCGAGCTCTGGAAACACCATATATTTT.

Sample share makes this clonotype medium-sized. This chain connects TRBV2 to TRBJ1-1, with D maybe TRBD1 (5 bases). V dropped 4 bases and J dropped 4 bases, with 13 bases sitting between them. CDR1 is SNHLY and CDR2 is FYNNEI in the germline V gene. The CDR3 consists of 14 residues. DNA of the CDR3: TGTGCCAGCAGTGGACCCAGGGTTACCACTGAAGCTTTCTTT. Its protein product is CASSGPRVTTEAFF.

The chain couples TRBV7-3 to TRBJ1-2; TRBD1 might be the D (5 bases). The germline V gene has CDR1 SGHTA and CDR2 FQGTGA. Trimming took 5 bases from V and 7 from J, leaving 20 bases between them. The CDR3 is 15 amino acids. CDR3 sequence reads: CASSPGGDRSFGYTF. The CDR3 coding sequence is TGTGCCAGCAGCCCCGGGGGGGACCGGTCGTTTGGCTACACCTTC.